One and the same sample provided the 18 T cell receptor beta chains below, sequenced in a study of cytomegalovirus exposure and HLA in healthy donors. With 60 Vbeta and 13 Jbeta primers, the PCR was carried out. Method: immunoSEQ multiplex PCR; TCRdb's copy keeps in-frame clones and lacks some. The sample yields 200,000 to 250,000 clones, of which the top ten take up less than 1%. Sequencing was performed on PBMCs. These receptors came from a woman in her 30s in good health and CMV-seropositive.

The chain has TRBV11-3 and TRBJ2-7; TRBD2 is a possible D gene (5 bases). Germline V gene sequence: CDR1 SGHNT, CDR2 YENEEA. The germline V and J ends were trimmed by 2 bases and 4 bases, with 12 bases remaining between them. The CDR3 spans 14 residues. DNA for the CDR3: TGTGCCAGCAGCTTATGGAGCGGTGCTTACGAGCAGTACTTC. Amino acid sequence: CASSLWSGAYEQYF.

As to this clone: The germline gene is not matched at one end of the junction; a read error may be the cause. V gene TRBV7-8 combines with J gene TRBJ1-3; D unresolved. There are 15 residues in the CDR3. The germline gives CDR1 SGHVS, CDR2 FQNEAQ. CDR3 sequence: CASSLGGSSGNTIYF. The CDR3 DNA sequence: TGTGCCAGCAGTTTAGGTGGGAGCTCTGGAAACACCATATATTTT.

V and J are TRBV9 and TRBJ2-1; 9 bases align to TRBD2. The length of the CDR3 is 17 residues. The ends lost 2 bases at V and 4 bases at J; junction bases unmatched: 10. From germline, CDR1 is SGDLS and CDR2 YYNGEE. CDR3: CASSVGPLLAGYNEQFF. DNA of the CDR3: TGTGCCAGCAGCGTGGGCCCGCTCCTAGCGGGGTACAATGAGCAGTTCTTC. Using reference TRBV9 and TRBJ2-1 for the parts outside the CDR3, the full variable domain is DSGVTQTPKHLITATGQRVTLRCSPRSGDLSVYWYQQSLDQGLQFLIQYYNGEERAKGNILERFSAQQFPDLHSELNLSSLELGDSALYFCASSVGPLLAGYNEQFFGPGTRLTVL.

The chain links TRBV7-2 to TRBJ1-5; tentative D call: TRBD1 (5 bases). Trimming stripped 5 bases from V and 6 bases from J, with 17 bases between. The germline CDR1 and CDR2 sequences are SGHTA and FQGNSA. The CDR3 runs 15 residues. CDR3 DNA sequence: TGTGCCAGCAGCCCTTGGACGGGGGGAGGTCAGCCCCAGCATTTT. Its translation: CASSPWTGGGQPQHF.

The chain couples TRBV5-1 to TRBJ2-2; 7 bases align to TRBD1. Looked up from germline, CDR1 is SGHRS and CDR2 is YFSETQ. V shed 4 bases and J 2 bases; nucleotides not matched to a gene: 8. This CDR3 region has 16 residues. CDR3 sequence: CASSASGTANTGELFF. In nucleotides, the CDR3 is TGCGCCAGCAGCGCGTCCGGGACAGCTAACACCGGGGAGCTGTTTTTT.

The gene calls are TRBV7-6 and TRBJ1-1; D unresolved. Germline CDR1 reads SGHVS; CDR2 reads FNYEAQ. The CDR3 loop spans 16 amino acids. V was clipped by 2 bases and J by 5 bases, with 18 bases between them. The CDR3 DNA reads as TGTGCCAGCAGCTTAATGCAATTTTCGGGGAGTACTGAAGCTTTCTTT. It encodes CASSLMQFSGSTEAFF.

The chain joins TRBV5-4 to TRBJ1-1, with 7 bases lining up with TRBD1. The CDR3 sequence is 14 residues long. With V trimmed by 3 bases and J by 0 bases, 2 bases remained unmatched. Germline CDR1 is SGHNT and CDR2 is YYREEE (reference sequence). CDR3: CASSSGQMNTEAFF. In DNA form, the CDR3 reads TGTGCCAGCAGCTCGGGACAGATGAACACTGAAGCTTTCTTT.

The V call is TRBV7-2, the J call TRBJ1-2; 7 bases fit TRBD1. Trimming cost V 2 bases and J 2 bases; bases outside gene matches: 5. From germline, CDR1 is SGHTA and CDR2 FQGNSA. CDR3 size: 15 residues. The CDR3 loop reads CASSLSGDRNYGYTF. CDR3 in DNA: TGTGCCAGCAGCTTATCCGGGGACAGAAACTATGGCTACACCTTC.

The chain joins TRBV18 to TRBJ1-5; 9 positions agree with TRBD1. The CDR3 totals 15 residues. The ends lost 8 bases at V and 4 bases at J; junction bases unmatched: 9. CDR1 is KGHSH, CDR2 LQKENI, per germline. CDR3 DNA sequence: TGTGCCAGCGCCGGGCCGGGACAGGGTAATCAGCCCCAGCATTTT. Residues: CASAGPGQGNQPQHF.

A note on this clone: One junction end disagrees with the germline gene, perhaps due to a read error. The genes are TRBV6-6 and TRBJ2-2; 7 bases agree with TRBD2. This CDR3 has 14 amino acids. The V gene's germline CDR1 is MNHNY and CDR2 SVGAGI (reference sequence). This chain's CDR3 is CASTYTGGTGELFF. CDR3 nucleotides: TGTGCCAGCACTTACACGGGGGGCACCGGGGAGCTGTTTTTT.

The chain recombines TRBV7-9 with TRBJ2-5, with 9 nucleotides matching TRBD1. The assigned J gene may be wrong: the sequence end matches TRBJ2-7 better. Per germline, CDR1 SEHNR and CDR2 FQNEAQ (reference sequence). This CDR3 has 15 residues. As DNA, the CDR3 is TGTGCCAGCAGTTTCTTACAGGGGGCGGTTTACGAGCAGTACTTC. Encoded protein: CASSFLQGAVYEQYF.

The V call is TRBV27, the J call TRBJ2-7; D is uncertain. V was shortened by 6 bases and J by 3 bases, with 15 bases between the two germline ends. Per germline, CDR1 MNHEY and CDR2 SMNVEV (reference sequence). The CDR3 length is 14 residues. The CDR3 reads CASRIIPAHYEQYF. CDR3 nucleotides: TGTGCCAGCAGGATAATCCCCGCACACTACGAGCAGTACTTC.

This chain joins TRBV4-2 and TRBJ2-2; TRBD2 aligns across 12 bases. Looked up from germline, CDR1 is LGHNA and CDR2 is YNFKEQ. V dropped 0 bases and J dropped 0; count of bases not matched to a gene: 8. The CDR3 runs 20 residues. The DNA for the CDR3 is TGTGCCAGCAGCCAAGATCGGTCTAGCGGGGGGGACGCGAACACCGGGGAGCTGTTTTTT. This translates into CASSQDRSSGGDANTGELFF.

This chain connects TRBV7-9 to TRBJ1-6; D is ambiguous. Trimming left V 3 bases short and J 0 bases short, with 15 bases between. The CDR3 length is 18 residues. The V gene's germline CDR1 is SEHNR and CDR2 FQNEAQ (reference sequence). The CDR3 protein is CASSFVWTGSSYNSPLHF. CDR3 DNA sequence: TGTGCCAGCAGCTTTGTATGGACGGGAAGCTCCTATAATTCACCCCTCCACTTT.

CDR3 coding DNA: TGTGCCAGCAGTTACTCCGGACGGGGCTATGGCTACACCTTC. Protein: CASSYSGRGYGYTF. The rearrangement links TRBV6-5 to TRBJ1-2; D unclear. Trimming shortened V by 0 bases and J by 4 bases, and 9 bases separated the two germline ends. CDR1 is MNHEY and CDR2 is SVGAGI in the germline V gene. This CDR3 contains 14 residues.

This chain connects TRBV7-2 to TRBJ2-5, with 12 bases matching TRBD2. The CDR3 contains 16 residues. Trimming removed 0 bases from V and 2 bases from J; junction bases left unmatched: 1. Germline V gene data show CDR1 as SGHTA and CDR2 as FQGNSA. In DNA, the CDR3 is TGTGCCAGCAGCTTAGCCCTAGCGGGGGGGCAAGAGACCCAGTACTTC. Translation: CASSLALAGGQETQYF.

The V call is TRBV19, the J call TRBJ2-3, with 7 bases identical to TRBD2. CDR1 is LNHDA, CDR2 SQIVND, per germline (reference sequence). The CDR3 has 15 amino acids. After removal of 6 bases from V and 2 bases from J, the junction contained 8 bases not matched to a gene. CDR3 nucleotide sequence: TGTGCCAGTAGCTGGGGGGGATTACCCACAGATACGCAGTATTTT. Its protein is CASSWGGLPTDTQYF.

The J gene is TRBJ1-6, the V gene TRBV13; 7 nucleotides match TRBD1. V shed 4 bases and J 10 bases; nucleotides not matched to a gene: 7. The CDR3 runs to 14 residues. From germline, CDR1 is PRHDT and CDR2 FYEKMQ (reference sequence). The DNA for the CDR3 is TGTGCCAGCAGCTCCAGACAGGGATCCTCACCCCTCCACTTT. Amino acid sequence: CASSSRQGSSPLHF.